Listed below are T cell receptor beta chains from one sample, sequenced in a study of cytomegalovirus exposure and HLA in healthy donors. Sequencing was performed with immunoSEQ multiplex PCR; in TCRdb, only in-frame clones are kept and a portion is missing. This sample has 130,000 or so clones; over 70% occur once, and the top ten carry more than 2%. The sequenced material came from PBMCs. These receptors originate from a woman between 40 and 55 years old in good health and CMV-seropositive. Each CDR3 is given with its conserved first and last residue. D genes are given only for firm matches. Clone size appears in some rows only: once, few, many, or a class for an expanded clone.

size,V,J,D,DNA,CDR3
-,TRBV28,TRBJ1-1,-,TGTGCCAGCAGTTTAGGGCCTGTTGAAGCTTTCTTT,CASSLGPVEAFF
few,TRBV2,TRBJ2-7,-,TGTGCCAGCAGTGAGAAAGGGGGGAGGGCCTCCTACGAGCAGTACTTC,CASSEKGGRASYEQYF
-,TRBV5-1,TRBJ2-7,-,TGCGCCAGCAGCTTGCTACAGGGTTCCTACGAGCAGTACTTC,CASSLLQGSYEQYF
-,TRBV7-2,TRBJ2-1,-,TGTGCCAGCAGCTTAGAAACTCCGGGAGAGCAGTTCTTC,CASSLETPGEQFF
few,TRBV7-9,TRBJ2-3,TRBD2,TGTGCCAGCAGCTTAGCGGCGGGGGGCACAGATACGCAGTATTTT,CASSLAAGGTDTQYF
-,TRBV4-2,TRBJ2-7,-,TGTGCCAGCAGCCAAGTTCGGGCGGGCTCCTACGAGCAGTACTTC,CASSQVRAGSYEQYF
few,TRBV7-8,TRBJ2-3,-,TGTGCCAGCAGGAATAACCGGTTTACAGATACGCAGTATTTT,CASRNNRFTDTQYF
-,TRBV28,TRBJ2-7,TRBD2,TGTGCCAGCAGTTTAGGACTAGCCCCCGTATACGAGCAGTACTTC,CASSLGLAPVYEQYF
-,TRBV4-3,TRBJ2-7,-,TGCGCCAGCAGCCAAGATAGGAAACAGCCGCAGTACTTC,CASSQDRKQPQYF
-,TRBV30,TRBJ1-5,TRBD1,TGTGCCTGGAGTCGGACAGGGGCCTTTAATCAGCCCCAGCATTTT,CAWSRTGAFNQPQHF
-,TRBV14,TRBJ1-3,-,TGTGCCAGCAGCCAAGATCGAGGCGGAAGCTCTGGAAACACCATATATTTT,CASSQDRGGSSGNTIYF
-,TRBV29-1,TRBJ1-3,-,TGCAGCGTTGGAGGGGGCTCTGGAAACACCATATATTTT,CSVGGGSGNTIYF
few,TRBV2,TRBJ1-5,TRBD1,TGTGCCAGCAGGAGGGGACAGGGTATGGGCAATCAGCCCCAGCATTTT,CASRRGQGMGNQPQHF
-,TRBV5-1,TRBJ2-7,TRBD1,TGCGCCAGCAGCCCGACAGGGGCCTACGAGCAGTACTTC,CASSPTGAYEQYF
-,TRBV6-6,TRBJ2-7,TRBD2,TGTGCCAGCAGTACCGGGACTAGCCCCGAGCAGTACTTC,CASSTGTSPEQYF
-,TRBV7-2,TRBJ1-2,TRBD1,TGTGCCAGCAGCCCGACAGGACAGGCCTGGAGCTATGGCTACACCTTC,CASSPTGQAWSYGYTF
-,TRBV19,TRBJ1-1,-,TGTGCCAGTAGTATATGGTCGAACAGGGCCATGAACACTGAAGCTTTCTTT,CASSIWSNRAMNTEAFF
-,TRBV7-2,TRBJ2-5,TRBD1,TGTGCCAGCAGCTTAGGTGTGGGACAGGGCCTCCAGACCCAGTACTTC,CASSLGVGQGLQTQYF
-,TRBV19,TRBJ1-2,TRBD1,TGTGCCAGTGGGGACAGGCCGTATTTTAACTATGGCTACACCTTC,CASGDRPYFNYGYTF
-,TRBV7-8,TRBJ1-3,-,TGTGCCAGCAGCTTAGGGCAGGGATCAGGAAACACCATATATTTT,CASSLGQGSGNTIYF
-,TRBV2,TRBJ1-4,TRBD1,TGTGCCAGCAACCCGACAGGGGGCCATGAAAAACTGTTTTTT,CASNPTGGHEKLFF
-,TRBV7-9,TRBJ2-7,-,TGTGCCTCCGCCCCCGGGGTAACCTACGAGCAGTACTTC,CASAPGVTYEQYF
-,TRBV27,TRBJ1-1,-,TGTGCCAGCAGTCCTTACGGAGTTACCAGCTACACTGAAGCTTTCTTT,CASSPYGVTSYTEAFF
few,TRBV19,TRBJ2-7,-,TGTGCCAGTAGCCGGATGGGGGGCGGGAGCTCCTACGAGCAGTACTTC,CASSRMGGGSSYEQYF
-,TRBV19,TRBJ2-3,-,TGTGCCAGTAGTATAGGGCTCCTCCCCCCCACAGATACGCAGTATTTT,CASSIGLLPPTDTQYF
-,TRBV19,TRBJ1-1,TRBD1,TGTGCCAGTGGGGACAGGGGTGGGACTGAAGCTTTCTTT,CASGDRGGTEAFF
once,TRBV4-2,TRBJ2-5,TRBD2,TGTGCCAGCAGCCAAGAGAGAAAGGGACTAGCGGGATGGGAGCAGTACTTC,CASSQERKGLAGWEQYF
-,TRBV19,TRBJ1-1,TRBD1,TGTGCCAGTAGTTCCCGAGGGACAGTAAGTACTGAAGCTTTCTTT,CASSSRGTVSTEAFF
-,TRBV5-5,TRBJ2-1,TRBD1,TGTGCCAGCAGCTCACAGGGGATGGATGAGCAGTTCTTC,CASSSQGMDEQFF
-,TRBV6-6,TRBJ1-4,TRBD1,TGTGCCAGCAGCCTTACAGGGGGCGCGTTTCTGTTTTTT,CASSLTGGAFLFF
-,TRBV9,TRBJ2-1,-,TGTGCCAGCAGCGGCAGAAGGGGGCAGTTCTTC,CASSGRRGQFF
-,TRBV11-3,TRBJ2-7,TRBD2,TGTGCCAGCAGCTTCCGGGGGGGGTACGAGCAGTACTTC,CASSFRGGYEQYF
once,TRBV7-8,TRBJ2-7,TRBD2,TGTGCCAGCAGCTTAGCCGGGACTAGCGGGGGGGCCATGCCCTACGAGCAGTACTTC,CASSLAGTSGGAMPYEQYF
few,TRBV7-9,TRBJ1-2,TRBD1,TGTGCCAGCAGGCCCAATTTGGGGACAGGCAACTATGGCTACACCTTC,CASRPNLGTGNYGYTF
few,TRBV6-1,TRBJ2-5,-,TGTGCCAGCTGGACAGAGGGTCAAGAGACCCAGTACTTC,CASWTEGQETQYF
few,TRBV6-5,TRBJ2-5,-,TGTGCCAGCAGTTACTCGGGTGGCCGGAGGGAAGAGACCCAGTACTTC,CASSYSGGRREETQYF
-,TRBV5-1,TRBJ2-1,TRBD2,TGCGCCAGCAAGACTAGCGGGGGGTCCCCGGGGGAGGAGCAGTTCTTC,CASKTSGGSPGEEQFF
-,TRBV6-6,TRBJ2-7,-,TGTGCCAGCAGTTACTCATCCGGTGGAGGCGAGCAGTACTTC,CASSYSSGGGEQYF
few,TRBV7-2,TRBJ1-5,-,TGTGCCAGCAGCTTAGTTCCAGGGCTCAATCAGCCCCAGCATTTT,CASSLVPGLNQPQHF
-,TRBV7-9,TRBJ2-4,-,TGTTCCAGCAGCTTAACAGGCGATCCTATGAAAAACATTCAGTACTTC,CSSSLTGDPMKNIQYF
few,TRBV5-1,TRBJ2-5,-,TGCGCCAGCAGCTTGGGGCAGGGGCAAGAGACCCAGTACTTC,CASSLGQGQETQYF
once,TRBV5-1,TRBJ1-3,-,TGCGCCAGCAGCCCGACAGGTTTTTCTGGAAACACCATATATTTT,CASSPTGFSGNTIYF
-,TRBV14,TRBJ1-3,-,TGTGCCAGCAGCCTCCCTTCTGGAAACACCATATATTTT,CASSLPSGNTIYF
-,TRBV18,TRBJ1-2,-,TGTGCCAGCTCACCCAGCTCGATTCCGACTTATGGCTACACCTTC,CASSPSSIPTYGYTF
-,TRBV11-2,TRBJ2-5,-,TGTGCCAGCAGCTCTTCCAGTGGAGAAGAGACCCAGTACTTC,CASSSSSGEETQYF
-,TRBV10-3,TRBJ1-6,TRBD1,TGTGCCATCACCGACAGGGGTGATTCACCCCTCCACTTT,CAITDRGDSPLHF
-,TRBV11-3,TRBJ2-1,TRBD1,TGTGCCAGCAGCCAACCGGGACAGGGGTACAATGAGCAGTTCTTC,CASSQPGQGYNEQFF
-,TRBV7-2,TRBJ2-1,-,TGTGCCAGCAGCTCCGGGACACTACGATACAATGAGCAGTTCTTC,CASSSGTLRYNEQFF
-,TRBV5-6,TRBJ2-7,TRBD2,TGTGCCAGCAGCACCCGGACTAGCGGGTCCCTCGAGCAGTACTTC,CASSTRTSGSLEQYF
-,TRBV19,TRBJ1-6,-,TGTGCCAGTAGCCGCAGCGGACAGATCTATAATTCACCCCTCCACTTT,CASSRSGQIYNSPLHF
once,TRBV27,TRBJ2-1,TRBD1,TGTGCCAGCAGTTTGGTACGACAGGGTTTCTACAATGAGCAGTTCTTC,CASSLVRQGFYNEQFF
-,TRBV2,TRBJ1-4,TRBD1,TGTGCCAGCAGTGAGGACAGGCCTGAAAAACTGTTTTTT,CASSEDRPEKLFF
-,TRBV5-6,TRBJ2-3,-,TGTGCCAGCAGCTTGTTGGCGCGGGATATGCAGTATTTT,CASSLLARDMQYF
-,TRBV19,TRBJ2-1,TRBD2,TGTGCCAGTAGTATAGTAGGGGTAGCGGGGGGGCTCGGCCACAATGAGCAGTTCTTC,CASSIVGVAGGLGHNEQFF
once,TRBV6-1,TRBJ2-1,TRBD1,TGTGCCAGCAGTGATATATTGGAGGCAGGGGGCAATGAGCAGTTCTTC,CASSDILEAGGNEQFF